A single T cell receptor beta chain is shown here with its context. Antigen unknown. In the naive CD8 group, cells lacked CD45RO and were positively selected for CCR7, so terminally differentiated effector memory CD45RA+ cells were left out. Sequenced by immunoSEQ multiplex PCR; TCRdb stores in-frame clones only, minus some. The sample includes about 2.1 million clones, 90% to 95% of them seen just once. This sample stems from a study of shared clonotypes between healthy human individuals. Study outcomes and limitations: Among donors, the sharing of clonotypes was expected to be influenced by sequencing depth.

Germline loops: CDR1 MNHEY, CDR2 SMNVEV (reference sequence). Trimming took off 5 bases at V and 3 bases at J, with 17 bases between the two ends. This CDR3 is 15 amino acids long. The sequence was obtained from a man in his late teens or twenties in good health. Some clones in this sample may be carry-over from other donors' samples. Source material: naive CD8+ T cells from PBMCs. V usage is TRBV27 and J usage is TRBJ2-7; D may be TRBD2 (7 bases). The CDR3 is CASSPRGGRYYEQYF. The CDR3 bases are TGTGCCAGCAGTCCGAGGGGGGGCCGATACTACGAGCAGTACTTC.